Each of the 19 T cell receptor beta chains below was sequenced from the same sample in a study of identical twins. TCRdb independently ran MiXCR on the 5' RACE reads; one entry per CDR3 protein. The sample contains hundreds of thousands of distinct CDR3 sequences, approximately 7% of which appear only once. In addition, the sample was reused for a study of yellow fever vaccine responses in identical twins.

Sequenced material: memory (CD45RO+) T cells sorted from blood. Every receptor here comes from a woman aged 18 to 35 in good health.

To note about this clonotype: At one of its ends the junction is not consistent with the germline gene, which may arise from a read error. The V and J genes are TRBV20-1 and TRBJ2-1; TRBD2 agrees at 10 bases. Per germline, CDR1 DFQATT and CDR2 SNEGSKA (reference sequence). This CDR3 spans 15 amino acids. For the CDR3, the DNA is TGCAGTGCGCAAACTAGGACTAGCGGTTACAATGAGCGGTTCTTC. This gives the protein CSAQTRTSGYNERFF.

The V and J genes are TRBV7-9 and TRBJ2-5; 8 nucleotides agree with TRBD2. V shed 3 bases, J shed 3 bases, and the junction held 6 bases outside the gene matches. Germline assignment: CDR1 SEHNR and CDR2 FQNEAQ (reference sequence). There are 15 residues in the CDR3. The CDR3 sequence is CASSFFGLAEETQYF. The DNA for the CDR3 is TGTGCCAGCAGCTTTTTCGGACTAGCCGAAGAGACCCAGTACTTC. Together with reference TRBV7-9 and TRBJ2-5, the CDR3 gives the full variable domain: DTGVSQNPRHKITKRGQNVTFRCDPISEHNRLYWYRQTLGQGPEFLTYFQNEAQLEKSRLLSDRFSAERPKGSFSTLEIQRTEQGDSAMYLCASSFFGLAEETQYFGPGTRLLVL.

This chain joins TRBV29-1 and TRBJ2-3, with D perhaps TRBD1 (5 bases). The CDR3 is 14 residues long. The germline V gene encodes CDR1 SQVTM and CDR2 ANQGSEA. V gave up 7 bases and J gave up 3 bases, with 17 bases separating them. The CDR3 DNA is TGCAGCGCGCCCACCAGGGAATGGACAGATACGCAGTATTTT. The encoded protein is CSAPTREWTDTQYF.

This clonotype was counted a few times. The chain couples TRBV20-1 to TRBJ1-2; D is possibly TRBD1 (5 bases). Germline-derived CDR1 and CDR2 are DFQATT and SNEGSKA (reference sequence). This CDR3 is 13 amino acids long. V lost 5 bases, J lost 8 bases, and 18 bases lay in between. The CDR3: CSAEVPGLMGYTF. CDR3 bases: TGCAGTGCTGAAGTCCCAGGGTTGATGGGCTACACCTTC.

Details on this clonotype: A read error may produce the germline difference seen at one junction end. This sequence joins TRBV20-1 and TRBJ2-1; 7 bases map to TRBD1. Per the germline V gene, CDR1 is DFQATT and CDR2 is SNEGSKA (reference sequence). The CDR3 totals 16 residues. The CDR3 DNA reads as TGCTGTGCTAGAGGGCAGACAGGGTTGATTGGTTTAGGGCAGTTCTTC. Protein: CCARGQTGLIGLGQFF.

This sequence joins TRBV9 and TRBJ1-5; D is unresolved. V gave up 2 bases and J gave up 3 bases, with 9 bases separating them. The germline V gene encodes CDR1 SGDLS and CDR2 YYNGEE. The CDR3 has 14 amino acids. CDR3 coding DNA: TGTGCCAGCAGCGTCTCTGAGGACAATCAGCCCCAGCATTTT. This encodes CASSVSEDNQPQHF.

The chain couples TRBV29-1 to TRBJ2-3; D may be TRBD1 (6 bases). This CDR3 is built from 12 residues. Germline V lookup: CDR1 SQVTM, CDR2 ANQGSEA. V lost 6 bases and J lost 2, with 9 bases in between. As DNA, the CDR3 is TGCAGCGTGGGGGCGACCACAGATACGCAGTATTTT. It yields the protein CSVGATTDTQYF.

This clonotype has a count of ten or more. The gene calls are TRBV28 and TRBJ2-1; TRBD1 agrees at 8 bases. CDR3 size: 15 residues. Germline V gene sequence: CDR1 MDHEN, CDR2 SYDVKM. V lost 6 bases, J lost 2 bases, and 6 bases stayed unmatched. CDR3 amino acids: CASSATGGTYNEQFF. The CDR3 DNA is TGTGCCAGCAGCGCAACAGGGGGTACCTACAATGAGCAGTTCTTC.

This clonotype was seen a handful of times. CDR3 coding DNA: TGTGCCACCAGTGAGTCAAACGGGGTGGGGTTCACAGATACGCAGTATTTT. It codes for CATSESNGVGFTDTQYF. This sequence joins TRBV24-1 and TRBJ2-3; possibly TRBD2 for D (5 bases). Deletions cut 4 bases from V and 2 bases from J, with 18 bases between. This CDR3 contains 17 residues. From germline, CDR1 is KGHDR and CDR2 SFDVKD.

This clonotype has ten or more counts. V gene TRBV5-1 combines with J gene TRBJ2-3; 13 positions match TRBD2. V shed 4 bases and J 0 bases; nucleotides not matched to a gene: 8. This CDR3 contains 18 residues. Germline CDR1 reads SGHRS; CDR2 reads YFSETQ. The DNA of the CDR3 is TGCGCCAGCAGCCCCGGGACTAGCGGGGTGATTAGCACAGATACGCAGTATTTT. Translation: CASSPGTSGVISTDTQYF.

J is TRBJ2-7 and V is TRBV20-1; 7 bases match TRBD1. Germline V gene lookup returns CDR1 DFQATT and CDR2 SNEGSKA (reference sequence). This CDR3 has 14 amino acids. J gave up 4 bases and V 1 base, and 7 bases lay outside the gene matches. The CDR3 sequence is CSARVGTESYEQYV. The CDR3 DNA sequence: TGCAGTGCTAGAGTTGGGACAGAGTCATACGAGCAGTACGTC.

This clonotype has only a few counts. The genes are TRBV10-3 and TRBJ1-5; 7 bases align to TRBD1. Germline CDR1 and CDR2: ENHRY and SYGVKD. The CDR3 runs 14 residues. V dropped 4 bases and J dropped 4; count of bases not matched to a gene: 4. CDR3 loop: CAISAGTVNQPQHF. CDR3 DNA: TGTGCCATCAGTGCGGGGACAGTTAATCAGCCCCAGCATTTT.

This clonotype showed up just a few times. V and J are TRBV10-3 and TRBJ2-3; 9 nucleotides line up with TRBD1. The CDR3 is 17 residues long. Losses at the gene ends were 3 bases for V and 6 bases for J; bases not matched to a gene: 13. The germline CDR1 and CDR2 sequences are ENHRY and SYGVKD. CDR3 coding DNA: TGTGCCATCAGTGACCCGCGGGTACAGGGGGCTAAGGATACGCAGTATTTT. It yields the protein CAISDPRVQGAKDTQYF.

This clonotype was counted between two and nine times. This rearrangement joins TRBV20-1 to TRBJ2-1; D unresolved. V shed 0 bases and J shed 9 bases, with 6 bases lying between them. This CDR3 is built from 11 residues. Germline V gene lookup returns CDR1 DFQATT and CDR2 SNEGSKA (reference sequence). CDR3 region: CSARDETEQFF. For the CDR3, the DNA is TGCAGTGCTAGAGACGAAACTGAGCAGTTCTTC.

This chain links TRBV2 with TRBJ2-6; D is possibly TRBD1 (7 bases). The ends were cut back, 5 bases at V and 1 base at J, with 18 bases in the middle. This CDR3 comprises 18 residues. Per the germline V gene, CDR1 is SNHLY and CDR2 is FYNNEI. CDR3 bases: TGTGCCAGCAGTTTGACAGGGAGGAGAGGATCTGGGGCCAACGTCCTGACTTTC. This encodes CASSLTGRRGSGANVLTF.

This clonotype was observed at least ten times. The chain uses TRBV20-1 and TRBJ1-2; 7 nucleotides match TRBD1. CDR1 is DFQATT and CDR2 is SNEGSKA in the germline V gene (reference sequence). This CDR3 has 13 residues. V shed 2 bases, J shed 6 bases, and the junction held 6 bases outside the gene matches. The CDR3 is CSARRQGGDGYTF. The CDR3 bases are TGCAGTGCTAGACGACAGGGTGGGGATGGCTACACCTTC.

In this sample, this clonotype turned up a few times. The V gene is TRBV11-2, the J gene TRBJ2-1; D call uncertain. The germline CDR1 and CDR2 sequences are SGHAT and FQNNGV. The CDR3 is made up of 14 amino acids. V was shortened by 1 base and J by 6 bases, with 10 bases between the two germline ends. The CDR3 DNA sequence: TGTGCCAGCAGCTTAGTTGCTACCGGCAATGAGCAGTTCTTC. This encodes CASSLVATGNEQFF. The full variable domain, completed using reference TRBV11-2 and TRBJ2-1, is EAGVAQSPRYKIIEKRQSVAFWCNPISGHATLYWYQQILGQGPKLLIQFQNNGVVDDSQLPKDRFSAERLKGVDSTLKIQPAKLEDSAVYLCASSLVATGNEQFFGPGTRLTVL.

In this sample, this clonotype turned up a few times. V and J are TRBV9 and TRBJ2-3; the D call may be TRBD1 or TRBD2 (5 bases each). CDR3 size: 13 residues. Trimming removed 4 bases at V and 7 bases at J, with 13 bases between. Per germline, CDR1 SGDLS and CDR2 YYNGEE. CDR3 nucleotides: TGTGCCAGCAGCAAGGGACCACAAAATACGCAGTATTTT. It is translated as CASSKGPQNTQYF.

J is TRBJ2-3 and V is TRBV9, with 11 nucleotides matching TRBD2. The CDR3 covers 14 residues. Germline assignment: CDR1 SGDLS and CDR2 YYNGEE. Trimming cost V 0 bases and J 6 bases; bases outside gene matches: 0. The CDR3 is CASSVASGRDTQYF. For the CDR3, the DNA is TGTGCCAGCAGCGTAGCTAGCGGGAGGGATACGCAGTATTTT.